This passage covers 27 T cell receptor beta chains from one sample sequenced in a study of blood T cell repertoires in COVID-19. This table comes from immunoSEQ multiplex PCR, and its TCRdb copy is limited to in-frame clones, with some not included. The table records over 600,000 clones, about nine tenths of them present only once. Sequenced material: peripheral blood. These receptors originate from a woman between 18 and 30 years old with acute or convalescent COVID-19.

The J gene is TRBJ2-7, the V gene TRBV27; possible D gene TRBD2, 6 bases. The CDR3 is 13 amino acids. The V end lost 8 bases, the J end lost 6 bases, and 17 bases lay between the germline ends. Looked up from germline, CDR1 is MNHEY and CDR2 is SMNVEV (reference sequence). Written as DNA, the CDR3 is TGTGCCAGCGCTCCCGGGACTCCCGGCGAGCAGTACTTC. As protein: CASAPGTPGEQYF.

V is TRBV27 and J is TRBJ1-1, with D tentatively TRBD1 (5 bases). The germline V gene encodes CDR1 MNHEY and CDR2 SMNVEV (reference sequence). Trimming cost V 2 bases and J 5 bases, with 12 bases left between them. The CDR3 consists of 14 residues. The CDR3 region is CASSLGDGGTEAFF. CDR3 in DNA: TGTGCCAGCAGTTTAGGGGACGGGGGAACTGAAGCTTTCTTT.

The genes are TRBV19 and TRBJ1-2, with D maybe TRBD1 (5 bases). CDR3 length: 14 amino acids. Germline V lookup: CDR1 LNHDA, CDR2 SQIVND (reference sequence). The V and J ends lost 10 bases and 6 bases respectively, with 21 bases between them. The CDR3 here is CAIFHGHPFDGYTF. Written as DNA, the CDR3 is TGTGCCATCTTCCACGGACATCCCTTCGATGGCTACACCTTC.

V usage is TRBV29-1 and J usage is TRBJ1-2; the D gene is possibly TRBD1 (5 bases). The V end was cut by 7 bases, the J end by 4 bases, with 13 bases between. Germline CDR1 is SQVTM and CDR2 is ANQGSEA. CDR3 length equals 12 residues. In nucleotides, the CDR3 is TGCAGCGCGGAACAGGACCCCTATGGCTACACCTTC. Its protein product is CSAEQDPYGYTF.

The chain joins TRBV27 to TRBJ2-3; TRBD2 might be the D (5 bases). The ends were cut back, 6 bases at V and 1 base at J, with 14 bases in the middle. The CDR3 length is 15 residues. CDR1 is MNHEY and CDR2 is SMNVEV in the germline V gene (reference sequence). CDR3 coding DNA: TGTGCCAGCAGGAGGGTAGGCTACCGCACAGATACGCAGTATTTT. Its protein is CASRRVGYRTDTQYF.

This chain links TRBV4-1 with TRBJ1-5; 7 nucleotides align to TRBD1. Germline CDR1 and CDR2: MGHRA and YSYEKL. With 1 base clipped from V and 6 bases from J, the junction kept 12 bases outside the gene matches. The CDR3 length is 17 residues. The CDR3 DNA is TGCGCCAGCAGCCAAGTCCCTTTCACAGGGGCGGGTCAGCCCCAGCATTTT. As protein: CASSQVPFTGAGQPQHF.

The chain combines TRBV21-1 with TRBJ1-5; TRBD1, as called in the table, went unchecked against the DNA. TRBV21-1 is listed as a pseudogene. This CDR3 is 14 amino acids long. The CDR3 nucleotides are TGTGCCAGCAGCAATAGCACAGGGGGCGGGCCCCAGCATTTT. Translating gives CASSNSTGGGPQHF.

The chain employs TRBV6-5 and TRBJ1-2; D unresolved. CDR3 length equals 13 residues. The V gene lost 6 bases and the J gene lost 4 bases, with 12 bases spanning the gap. Germline V gives CDR1 MNHEY, CDR2 SVGAGI. The CDR3 DNA follows: TGTGCCAGCAGCTTTGGGGAGGGCTATGGCTACACCTTC. Translated: CASSFGEGYGYTF.

In this sample, this clone turned up once. This chain joins TRBV6-2 or TRBV6-3 and TRBJ1-2, with 7 bases identical to TRBD1. This CDR3 comprises 13 residues. Per germline, CDR1 MNHEY and CDR2 SVGEGT. V trimming: 6 bases; J trimming: 7 bases; junction bases outside the gene matches: 8. CDR3 amino acids: CASSRDRVGGYTF. The DNA of the CDR3 is TGTGCCAGCAGCCGCGACAGGGTCGGTGGCTACACCTTC.

The chain uses TRBV3-1 (or the pseudogene TRBV3-2) and TRBJ1-3; a possible D gene is TRBD1 (6 bases). The CDR3 length is 15 residues. The germline V gene has CDR1 LGHDT and CDR2 YNNKEL (reference sequence). V lost 5 bases, J lost 0 bases, and 11 bases lay in between. The CDR3, as DNA: TGTGCCAGCAGCGCGTCCAGGGGCTCTGGAAACACCATATATTTT. It encodes CASSASRGSGNTIYF.

The chain carries TRBV7-8 and TRBJ2-7, with D perhaps TRBD2 (5 bases). This CDR3 contains 15 residues. V lost 5 bases to trimming and J lost 3 bases, with 17 bases between them. Germline V gene sequence: CDR1 SGHVS, CDR2 FQNEAQ. Written as DNA, the CDR3 is TGTGCCAGCAGCCACCCCGAGAGGGTGGACTACGAGCAGTACTTC. Protein sequence: CASSHPERVDYEQYF.

The chain combines TRBV12-5 with TRBJ2-2; 10 nucleotides match TRBD1. Unmatched junction bases numbered 4, after V lost 5 bases and J lost 4 bases. Per germline, CDR1 LGHNT and CDR2 FRNRAP. The CDR3 runs to 15 residues. This CDR3 reads CASGGRDRGTGELFF. In DNA, the CDR3 is TGTGCTAGTGGTGGCCGGGACAGGGGCACCGGGGAGCTGTTTTTT.

V gene TRBV29-1 combines with J gene TRBJ1-1; 7 nucleotides agree with TRBD1. Germline-derived CDR1 and CDR2 are SQVTM and ANQGSEA. V dropped 4 bases and J dropped 4; count of bases not matched to a gene: 6. This CDR3 comprises 13 residues. This CDR3 is CSVGSAGGTEAFF. CDR3 nucleotide sequence: TGCAGCGTTGGATCGGCAGGGGGCACTGAAGCTTTCTTT. Complete variable domain (other parts from reference TRBV29-1 and TRBJ1-1): SAVISQKPSRDICQRGTSLTIQCQVDSQVTMMFWYRQQPGQSLTLIATANQGSEATYESGFVIDKFPISRPNLTFSTLTVSNMSPEDSSIYLCSVGSAGGTEAFFGQGTRLTVV.

V gene TRBV10-3 combines with J gene TRBJ1-1; the match to TRBD1 covers 7 bases. J was trimmed by 4 bases and V by 6 bases; bases with no gene match: 8. From germline, CDR1 is ENHRY and CDR2 SYGVKD. The CDR3 is 14 residues long. CDR3 loop: CAIRTGTEITEAFF. The CDR3 DNA sequence: TGTGCCATCAGGACAGGGACTGAAATCACTGAAGCTTTCTTT.

The rearrangement links TRBV10-3 to TRBJ2-7; D is uncertain. Per the germline V gene, CDR1 is ENHRY and CDR2 is SYGVKD. The CDR3 consists of 16 residues. The germline V and J ends were trimmed by 1 base and 2 bases, with 15 bases remaining between them. CDR3 in amino acids: CAISEYLSSLAYEQYF. For the CDR3, the DNA is TGTGCCATCAGTGAGTACCTCTCTAGTCTCGCCTACGAGCAGTACTTC.

The chain links TRBV7-2 to TRBJ2-5, with 10 bases matching TRBD2. V was clipped by 5 bases and J by 4 bases; unmatched bases: 10. Germline CDR1 is SGHTA and CDR2 is FQGNSA. The CDR3 contains 16 residues. The CDR3 spells CASSRLTQRGGETQYF. For the CDR3, the DNA is TGTGCCAGCAGCCGCCTGACTCAGCGGGGGGGAGAGACCCAGTACTTC.

V usage is TRBV5-1 and J usage is TRBJ2-3; TRBD2 might be the D (7 bases). CDR3 length equals 12 residues. Germline CDR1 SGHRS, CDR2 YFSETQ. The germline V and J ends were trimmed by 5 bases and 8 bases, with 12 bases remaining between them. DNA for the CDR3: TGCGCCAGCAGTCGGGGGGCAGCTACGCAGTATTTT. This sequence encodes CASSRGAATQYF.

V gene TRBV7-6 combines with J gene TRBJ2-3; 8 bases are shared with TRBD1. The CDR3 covers 13 residues. Germline V CDR1 and CDR2: SGHVS, FNYEAQ. V lost 3 bases and J lost 4; bases outside the gene matches: 0. The CDR3 loop is CASSLTGADTQYF. CDR3 nucleotide sequence: TGTGCCAGCAGCTTGACAGGGGCAGATACGCAGTATTTT.

V gene TRBV3-1 (or the pseudogene TRBV3-2) combines with J gene TRBJ2-5; D gene unclear. The germline V and J ends were trimmed by 2 bases and 5 bases, with 3 bases remaining between them. This CDR3 is built from 11 residues. Germline CDR1 and CDR2: LGHDT and YNNKEL (reference sequence). The chain's CDR3 is CASSQLETQYF. The CDR3 DNA follows: TGTGCCAGCAGCCAACTGGAGACCCAGTACTTC.

The genes are TRBV29-1 and TRBJ1-2; TRBD1 matches at 8 bases. The CDR3 is 12 amino acids. Germline CDR1 and CDR2: SQVTM and ANQGSEA. Unmatched junction bases numbered 0, after V lost 3 bases and J lost 3 bases. CDR3 in amino acids: CSVEDRDYGYTF. The CDR3 DNA reads as TGCAGCGTTGAGGACAGGGACTATGGCTACACCTTC.

The chain combines TRBV30 with TRBJ1-5, with no clear D. V shed 0 bases and J shed 5 bases, with 8 bases lying between them. There are 13 residues in the CDR3. Germline-derived CDR1 and CDR2 are GTSNPN and SVGIG (reference sequence). The CDR3 is CAWSVERHQPQHF. The CDR3 coding sequence is TGTGCCTGGAGTGTGGAGAGACATCAGCCCCAGCATTTT. Combining the CDR3 with reference TRBV30 and TRBJ1-5 gives the whole variable domain SQTIHQWPATLVQPVGSPLSLECTVEGTSNPNLYWYRQAAGRGLQLLFYSVGIGQISSEVPQNLSASRPQDRQFILSSKKLLLSDSGFYLCAWSVERHQPQHFGDGTRLSIL.

V is TRBV19 and J is TRBJ2-7, with D possibly being TRBD1 (5 bases). The CDR3 extends over 15 amino acids. Germline V gene lookup returns CDR1 LNHDA and CDR2 SQIVND (reference sequence). The V end was cut by 1 base, the J end by 0 bases, with 10 bases between. The CDR3 sequence is CASSIGSGHSYEQYF. CDR3 coding DNA: TGTGCCAGTAGTATAGGATCCGGACACTCCTACGAGCAGTACTTC.

V and J are TRBV4-1 and TRBJ1-1, with D perhaps matching TRBD1 (6 bases). This CDR3 contains 14 residues. Deletions cut 4 bases from V and 5 bases from J, with 14 bases between. Germline CDR1 MGHRA, CDR2 YSYEKL. This CDR3 reads CASSPRGGGTEAFF. The DNA of the CDR3 is TGCGCCAGCAGCCCGAGGGGGGGTGGTACTGAAGCTTTCTTT.

CDR3 in DNA: TGCGCCAGCAGCCCGGACAGGGGGCTTCAGGGGAACACTGAAGCTTTCTTT. Translation gives CASSPDRGLQGNTEAFF. The chain combines TRBV5-1 with TRBJ1-1; 11 bases fit TRBD1. The CDR3 covers 17 residues. With V trimmed by 4 bases and J by 1 base, 9 bases remained unmatched. The germline V gene has CDR1 SGHRS and CDR2 YFSETQ.

V gene TRBV9 combines with J gene TRBJ1-6; D possibly corresponds to TRBD1 (6 bases). Germline values: CDR1 SGDLS, CDR2 YYNGEE. This CDR3 is 16 amino acids long. The V and J ends lost 4 bases and 6 bases respectively, with 17 bases between them. The CDR3: CASSLTRSRGNSPLHF. Written as DNA, the CDR3 is TGTGCCAGCAGCCTGACCCGGAGCAGGGGTAATTCACCCCTCCACTTT.

This chain uses TRBV5-1 with TRBJ2-3; 8 bases fit TRBD2. The V gene's germline CDR1 is SGHRS and CDR2 YFSETQ. The CDR3 is made up of 15 amino acids. V shed 0 bases and J 2 bases; nucleotides not matched to a gene: 2. This CDR3 reads CASSLGTSHTDTQYF. The DNA for the CDR3 is TGCGCCAGCAGCTTGGGGACTAGCCACACAGATACGCAGTATTTT.

This chain joins TRBV30 and TRBJ2-1, with TRBD2 as a possible D gene (5 bases). The length of the CDR3 is 15 residues. The germline gives CDR1 GTSNPN, CDR2 SVGIG (reference sequence). Trimming shortened V by 3 bases and J by 0 bases, and 12 bases separated the two germline ends. Here the CDR3 DNA reads TGTGCCTGGAGAGGACTCACGGACTCCTACAATGAGCAGTTCTTC. This codes for CAWRGLTDSYNEQFF.